This T cell receptor (beta chain) was sequenced during a study of CXCR3-negative and CXCR3-positive naive CD8 T cells. Study findings and constraints: Against CXCR3-negative naive cells, CXCR3-positive naive cells showed more hydrophobic TRB CDR3s.

The CDR3 runs to 16 residues. Per the germline V gene, CDR1 is LGHNA and CDR2 is YNFKEQ. Sorts that each held 280,000 or so cells were run in triplicate for every CD8+ T cell subset. The libraries of TRB cDNA were constructed through 5' RACE using UMI labels. For each CDR3 protein, TCRdb gives one entry from its re-call of the 5' RACE reads, without DNA. The listing contains some 110,000 distinct CDR3 sequences. Comments on this clonotype: Its antigen is undetermined.

The chain joins TRBV4-2 to TRBJ2-7; TCRdb gives TRBD1 as the D gene, but with no DNA this cannot be confirmed. The sequenced sample was naive CXCR3+ CD8+ T cells from blood. The sample's subset: CD45RO-CCR7+CD27+CD95- naive CD8+ T cells expressing CXCR3 (TNR3+). The sequence came from a human donor in good health. Some clones in this sample may be carry-over from other donors' samples. This CDR3 is CASSPQMGGAASEQYF.